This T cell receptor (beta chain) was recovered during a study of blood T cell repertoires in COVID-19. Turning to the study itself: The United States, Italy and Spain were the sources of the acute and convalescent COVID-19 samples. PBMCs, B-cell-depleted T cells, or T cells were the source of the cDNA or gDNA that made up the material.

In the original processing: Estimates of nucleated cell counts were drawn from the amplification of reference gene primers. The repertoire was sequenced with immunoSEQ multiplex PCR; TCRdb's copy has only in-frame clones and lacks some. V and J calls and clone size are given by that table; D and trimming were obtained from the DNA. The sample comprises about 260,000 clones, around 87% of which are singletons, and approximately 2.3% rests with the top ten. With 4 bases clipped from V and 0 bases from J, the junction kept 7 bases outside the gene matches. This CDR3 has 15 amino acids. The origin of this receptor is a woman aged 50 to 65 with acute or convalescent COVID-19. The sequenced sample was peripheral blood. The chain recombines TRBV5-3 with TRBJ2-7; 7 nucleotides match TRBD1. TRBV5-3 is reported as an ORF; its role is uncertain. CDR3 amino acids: CARSPGRTGSYEQYF. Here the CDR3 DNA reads TGTGCCAGAAGCCCCGGTCGGACAGGCTCCTACGAGCAGTACTTC.